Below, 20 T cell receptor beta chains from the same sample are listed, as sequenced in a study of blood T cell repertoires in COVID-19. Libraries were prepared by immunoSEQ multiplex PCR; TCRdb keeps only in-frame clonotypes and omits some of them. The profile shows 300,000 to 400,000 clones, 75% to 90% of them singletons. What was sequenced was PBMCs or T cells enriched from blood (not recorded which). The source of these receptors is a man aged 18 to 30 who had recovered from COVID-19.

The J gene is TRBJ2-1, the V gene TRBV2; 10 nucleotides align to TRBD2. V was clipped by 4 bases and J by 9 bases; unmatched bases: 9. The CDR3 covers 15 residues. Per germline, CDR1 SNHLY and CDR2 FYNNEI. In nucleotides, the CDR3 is TGTGCCAGCAGTGGGGCTAGCGGGAGAGGAGGTGAGCAGTTCTTC. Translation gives CASSGASGRGGEQFF.

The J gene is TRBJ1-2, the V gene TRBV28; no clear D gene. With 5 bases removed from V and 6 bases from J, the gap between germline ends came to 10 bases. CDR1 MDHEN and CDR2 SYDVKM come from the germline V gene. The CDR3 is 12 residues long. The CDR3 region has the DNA TGTGCCAGCAGTACCCTAAGCCATGGCTACACCTTC. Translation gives CASSTLSHGYTF.

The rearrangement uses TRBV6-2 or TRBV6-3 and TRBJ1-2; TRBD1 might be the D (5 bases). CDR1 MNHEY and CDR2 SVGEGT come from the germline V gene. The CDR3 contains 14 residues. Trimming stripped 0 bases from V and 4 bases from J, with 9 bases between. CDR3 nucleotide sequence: TGTGCCAGCAGTTACTCGAAGGGGTCCTATGGCTACACCTTC. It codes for CASSYSKGSYGYTF.

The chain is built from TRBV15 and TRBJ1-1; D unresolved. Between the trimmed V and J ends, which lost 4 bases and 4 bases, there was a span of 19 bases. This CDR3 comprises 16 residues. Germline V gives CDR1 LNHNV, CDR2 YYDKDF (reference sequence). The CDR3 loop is CATSTELFSRGTEAFF. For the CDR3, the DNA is TGTGCCACCAGCACCGAGTTATTTAGTCGAGGCACTGAAGCTTTCTTT.

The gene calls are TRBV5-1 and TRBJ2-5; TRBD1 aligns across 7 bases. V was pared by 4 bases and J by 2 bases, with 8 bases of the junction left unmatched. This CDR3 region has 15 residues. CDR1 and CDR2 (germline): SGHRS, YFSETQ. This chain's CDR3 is CASSPRDREQETQYF. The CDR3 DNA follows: TGCGCCAGCAGCCCCCGGGACAGAGAGCAAGAGACCCAGTACTTC.

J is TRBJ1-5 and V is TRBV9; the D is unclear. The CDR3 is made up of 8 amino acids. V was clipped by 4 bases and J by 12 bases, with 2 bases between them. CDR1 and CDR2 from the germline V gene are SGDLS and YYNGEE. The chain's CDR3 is CASSRQHF. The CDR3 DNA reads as TGTGCCAGCAGCCGCCAGCATTTT.

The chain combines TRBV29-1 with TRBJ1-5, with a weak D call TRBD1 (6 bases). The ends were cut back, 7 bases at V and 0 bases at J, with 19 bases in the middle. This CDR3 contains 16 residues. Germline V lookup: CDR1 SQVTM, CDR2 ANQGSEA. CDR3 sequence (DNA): TGCAGCGCCTCTGGAACCGGACAGTATAGCAATCAGCCCCAGCATTTT. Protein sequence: CSASGTGQYSNQPQHF. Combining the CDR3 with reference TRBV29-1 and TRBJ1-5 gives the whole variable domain SAVISQKPSRDICQRGTSLTIQCQVDSQVTMMFWYRQQPGQSLTLIATANQGSEATYESGFVIDKFPISRPNLTFSTLTVSNMSPEDSSIYLCSASGTGQYSNQPQHFGDGTRLSIL.

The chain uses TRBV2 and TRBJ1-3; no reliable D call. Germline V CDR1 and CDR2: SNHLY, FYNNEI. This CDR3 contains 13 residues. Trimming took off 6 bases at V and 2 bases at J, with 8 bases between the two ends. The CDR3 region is CASRGRAGNTIYF. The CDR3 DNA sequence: TGTGCCAGCAGGGGCAGAGCTGGAAACACCATATATTTT.

CDR3 sequence: CAISGGSNSGRAGETQYF. CDR3 DNA sequence: TGTGCCATCAGTGGCGGCTCTAATAGCGGGAGGGCCGGGGAGACCCAGTACTTC. The chain recombines TRBV10-3 with TRBJ2-5, with 11 bases matching TRBD2. Germline-derived CDR1 and CDR2 are ENHRY and SYGVKD. This CDR3 spans 18 amino acids. V shed 4 bases and J 5 bases; nucleotides not matched to a gene: 15.

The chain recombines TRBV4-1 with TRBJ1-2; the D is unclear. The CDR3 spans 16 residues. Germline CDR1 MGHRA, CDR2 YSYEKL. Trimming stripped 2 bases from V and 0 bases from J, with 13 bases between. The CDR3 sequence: CASSQFLTVTNYGYTF. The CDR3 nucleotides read TGCGCCAGCAGCCAATTCTTAACAGTAACTAACTATGGCTACACCTTC.

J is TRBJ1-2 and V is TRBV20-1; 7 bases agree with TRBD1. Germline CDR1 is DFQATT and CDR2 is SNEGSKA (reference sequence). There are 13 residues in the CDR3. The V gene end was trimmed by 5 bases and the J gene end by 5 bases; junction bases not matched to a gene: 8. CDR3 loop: CSAGDRDGYGYTF. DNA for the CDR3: TGCAGTGCTGGTGACAGGGATGGGTATGGCTACACCTTC.

The CDR3 reads CASSGRRQGTGELFF. In DNA form, the CDR3 reads TGTGCCAGCAGCGGGCGGAGGCAAGGAACCGGGGAGCTGTTTTTT. This chain links TRBV9 with TRBJ2-2; a possible D gene is TRBD2 (5 bases). V lost 3 bases, J lost 5 bases, and 14 bases lay in between. This CDR3 is built from 15 residues. CDR1 and CDR2 from the germline V gene are SGDLS and YYNGEE.

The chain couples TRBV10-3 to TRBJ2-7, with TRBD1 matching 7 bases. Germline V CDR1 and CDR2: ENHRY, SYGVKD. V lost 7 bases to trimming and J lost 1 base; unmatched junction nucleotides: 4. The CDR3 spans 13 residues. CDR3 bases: TGTGCCATCATGGGACAGAGTTCCTACGAGCAGTACTTC. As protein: CAIMGQSSYEQYF.

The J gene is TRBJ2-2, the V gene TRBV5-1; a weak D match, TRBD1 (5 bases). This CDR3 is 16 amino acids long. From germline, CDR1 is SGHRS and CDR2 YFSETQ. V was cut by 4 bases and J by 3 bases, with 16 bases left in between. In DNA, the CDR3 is TGCGCCAGCAGCCCAGAGCAGGGATCCTACACCGGGGAGCTGTTTTTT. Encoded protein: CASSPEQGSYTGELFF. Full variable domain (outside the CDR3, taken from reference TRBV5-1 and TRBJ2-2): KAGVTQTPRYLIKTRGQQVTLSCSPISGHRSVSWYQQTPGQGLQFLFEYFSETQRNKGNFPGRFSGRQFSNSRSEMNVSTLELGDSALYLCASSPEQGSYTGELFFGEGSRLTVL.

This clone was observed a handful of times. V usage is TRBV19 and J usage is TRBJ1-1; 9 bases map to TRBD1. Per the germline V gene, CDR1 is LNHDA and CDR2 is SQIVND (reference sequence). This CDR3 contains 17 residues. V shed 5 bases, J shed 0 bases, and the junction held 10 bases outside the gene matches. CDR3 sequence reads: CASSSRQGGRVNTEAFF. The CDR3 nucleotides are TGTGCCAGTAGTTCCCGACAGGGGGGTCGGGTGAACACTGAAGCTTTCTTT.

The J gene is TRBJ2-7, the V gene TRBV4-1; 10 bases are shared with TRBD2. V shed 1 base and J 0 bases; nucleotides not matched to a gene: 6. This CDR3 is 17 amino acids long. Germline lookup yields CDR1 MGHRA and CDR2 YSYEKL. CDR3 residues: CASSQVALAGASYEQYF. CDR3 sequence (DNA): TGCGCCAGCAGCCAAGTAGCCCTAGCGGGGGCCTCCTACGAGCAGTACTTC.

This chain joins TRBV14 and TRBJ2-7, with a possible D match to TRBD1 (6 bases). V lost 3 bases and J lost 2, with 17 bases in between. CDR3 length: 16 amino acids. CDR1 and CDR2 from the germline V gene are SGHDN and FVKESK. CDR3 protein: CASSHLRQDLPYEQYF. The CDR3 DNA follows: TGTGCCAGCAGCCACCTCAGACAGGACCTACCCTACGAGCAGTACTTC.

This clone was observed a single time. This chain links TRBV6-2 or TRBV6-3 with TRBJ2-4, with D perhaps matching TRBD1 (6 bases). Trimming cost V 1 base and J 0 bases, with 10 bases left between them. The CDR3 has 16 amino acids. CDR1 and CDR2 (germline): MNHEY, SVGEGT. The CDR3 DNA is TGTGCCAGCAGTTACTTAGAGGGACAAGCCAAAAACATTCAGTACTTC. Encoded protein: CASSYLEGQAKNIQYF.

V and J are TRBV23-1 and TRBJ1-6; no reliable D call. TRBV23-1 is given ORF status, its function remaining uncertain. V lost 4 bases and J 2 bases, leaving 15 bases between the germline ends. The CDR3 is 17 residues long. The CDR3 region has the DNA TGCGCCAGCAGTCCCGTCTCTTGGAGGGCCTATAATTCACCCCTCCACTTT. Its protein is CASSPVSWRAYNSPLHF.

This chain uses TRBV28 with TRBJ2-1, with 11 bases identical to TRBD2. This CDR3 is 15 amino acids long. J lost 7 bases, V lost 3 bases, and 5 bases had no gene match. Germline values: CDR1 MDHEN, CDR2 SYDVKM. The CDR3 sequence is CASSFSGRARNEQFF. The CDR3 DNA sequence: TGTGCCAGCAGTTTTAGCGGGAGGGCCCGGAATGAGCAGTTCTTC.